This T cell receptor beta chain was sequenced during a study of regulatory T cells in long-lasting Graves disease (dated by TCRdb to the early 2020s). Context from the whole study: Patients with newly diagnosed Graves' disease had been on antithyroid drugs for under 3 months. Patients with persistent Graves' disease were compared with patients with newly diagnosed Graves' disease using TCR sequencing and RNA sequencing of peripheral blood. The study was registered as a clinical trial and conducted in China. A total of roughly 33 samples underwent TCR sequencing: 13 from persistent and roughly 20 from newly diagnosed Graves' disease patients.

Libraries were constructed by multiplex PCR. Instrument on record: Illumina HiSeq 4000. To build TCR beta libraries, CDR3 regions were amplified by Arm-PCR using iRepertoire HTBI primers. Before sequencing, the PCR products underwent gel purification. As for how the authors treated the data: Gene usage analysis of CDR3 amino acid clonotypes relied on the 55 to 80 TRBV and about 15 TRBJ segments identified across samples. COPE and FqMerger were used to merge the filtered high-quality paired reads into contigs. BLAST was used to align contigs to IMGT TRBV, TRBD and TRBJ reference genes, and CDR3 was defined according to IMGT. Clonotypes above 0.1% frequency were classified as highly expanded clones. Repertoire diversity was measured by Shannon entropy, and V-J evenness by the Gini coefficient. Public clonotypes were defined as clonotypes shared by more than one individual. TCRdb passed the public sequencing reads through fastp at Q25 and MiXCR, retaining productive beta sequences. A single entry per CDR3 protein holds the most common genes and DNA from its merged rows. It is TCRdb's table, rather than the study itself, that gives the V and J calls and clone size. Counted in this sample were around 400,000 distinct CDR3 sequences; 15% of them appeared once. The ten largest make up approximately 7.8% of the sample.

The time point label corresponds to: newly diagnosed GD, antithyroid drugs for less than 3 months. For both TCR sequencing and RNA sequencing, RNA was extracted from PBMCs using TRIzol. The diagnosis of Graves' disease followed American Thyroid Association guidelines. The patients came from an endocrinology department in Xi'an, China. From each patient, about 9.7 milliliters of peripheral blood was collected into an EDTA anticoagulant tube. PBMCs were isolated by Ficoll Paque Plus density gradient separation without further T cell sorting. An Agilent 2100 Bioanalyzer and agarose gel were used to check RNA quality, and a NanoDrop 2000 was used to measure RNA concentration. Overall results and qualifications from the work: Patients with persistent disease shared more public clonotypes (about 2,500) than newly diagnosed patients did (around 1,000). Persistent Graves' disease patients showed lower TCR Shannon entropy and fewer highly expanded clones than newly diagnosed patients, suggesting clonal expansion. Peripheral blood alone was examined, since thyroid tissue, which constituted the primary lesion, could not be accessed. Sequencing and analysis were restricted to the TCR beta chain. The authors noted that the small sample size was a limitation that may lower accuracy.

On this clonotype: Which antigen it targets is not known. One base away lies a much larger clone, so this may be a sequencing read error.

The data were also submitted as part of a second study, on T cells in Graves' hyperthyroidism and ophthalmopathy. The second paper states: A patient counted as having stable Graves' hyperthyroidism if no progression to ophthalmopathy occurred over 18 months of follow-up. Hyperthyroidism patients were aged 18 to 65 years and newly diagnosed, with disease duration of less than 2 months. Patients with uncontrolled infections, other autoimmune diseases, pregnancy or lactation were excluded. Diagnoses were established on the basis of clinical symptoms, serum thyroxine and TRAb, thyroid ultrasound, and orbital computed tomography. For the first round of RT-PCR on the TCR CDR3, the HTBI primer set was used together with the Qiagen OneStep RT-PCR kit. Most expanded thyroid clonotypes (frequency above 0.001) were also detected in blood, suggesting blood repertoires may reflect thyroid immune responses. A 13 V-J signature model separated ophthalmopathy from stable hyperthyroidism, with roughly 88% sensitivity and 81.08% specificity in cross-validation and 80%/75% in testing. During validation, the model predicted progression to ophthalmopathy a median of around 7 months ahead of onset, with approximately 71% sensitivity and 72% to 85% specificity. To identify distinguishing TCR V-J signatures, a discovery cohort of 95 to 100 patients was used, comprising 40 to 45 with Graves' ophthalmopathy and some 57 with stable Graves' hyperthyroidism. Prospective prediction of ophthalmopathy was tested in an independent validation cohort consisting of under 20 hyperthyroidism patients and around 16 patients who later progressed to ophthalmopathy. For training and testing, the 100 or so patients in the discovery cohort were randomly divided in a 7:3 ratio. In addition, the study compared T-cell repertoires in thyroid tissue and in blood from roughly six Graves' hyperthyroidism patients. After sampling, hyperthyroidism patients received methimazole starting at 30 mg daily, and ophthalmopathy patients received high-dose intravenous methylprednisolone. Libraries were constructed in a second round of multiplex PCR, after which size selection and purification were performed. Paired-end sequencing of the libraries was performed with 100 bp reads on an Illumina HiSeq2000. SOAPnuke was used to process the raw data, throwing out any read that contained adapters or uncalled bases, had a mean Phred below 15, or lacked an exact constant-primer or identifier match. COPE v1.2.5 was used to merge the high-quality paired reads, and each unique nucleotide sequence was defined as a clonotype. Clonotypes were aligned to IMGT TRBV, TRBD and TRBJ reference segments using MiTCR v1.1. Only V-J combinations with frequency above 0.0001, covering roughly 99% of repertoires, were analysed. The TCS score was defined as the ratio of F50 (clonal expansion) to E x V (chaos), calculated using BLOSUM62-based TCRdist between CDR3 peptides within each V-J. Welch's t-statistics and random forest reduced 500 to 550 V-J features to fewer than 15, which were used in a naive Bayes classifier (R e1071). No statistical method was used to set the sample size in advance, and investigators knew the group allocation. TCR Vbeta CDR3 sequencing of 135 peripheral blood samples (over 40 ophthalmopathy, over 70 hyperthyroidism and around 17 progressor patients) is reported in the paper.

This sequence originates from a woman aged 40 to 49 with Graves disease. Donor details come from another sample of the same person, matched by shared clones. This specimen was peripheral blood mononuclear cells (PBMCs), taken at new diagnosis, from a patient treated with antithyroid drugs.

The CDR3 loop reads CASRGLGRRNTEAFF. The sequenced DNA: TGTGCCAGCAGAGGACTAGGAAGGAGGAACACTGAAGCTTTCTTT. The chain links TRBV11-2 with TRBJ1-1, with the D gene too uncertain to name. CDR1 is given as SGHAT and CDR2 as FQNNGV, both from the germline V gene. Cut back by 6 bases and 1 base, the V and J ends lie 15 bases apart. Counted from cysteine to phenylalanine, this CDR3 has 15 amino acids. Only the CDR3 portion is preserved as DNA: 45 bases, with reading frame beginning at the first base. With all but the CDR3 taken from the reference TRBV11-2 and TRBJ1-1 genes, the full variable domain is: EAGVAQSPRYKIIEKRQSVAFWCNPISGHATLYWYQQILGQGPKLLIQFQNNGVVDDSQLPKDRFSAERLKGVDSTLKIQPAKLEDSAVYLCASRGLGRRNTEAFFGQGTRLTVV.